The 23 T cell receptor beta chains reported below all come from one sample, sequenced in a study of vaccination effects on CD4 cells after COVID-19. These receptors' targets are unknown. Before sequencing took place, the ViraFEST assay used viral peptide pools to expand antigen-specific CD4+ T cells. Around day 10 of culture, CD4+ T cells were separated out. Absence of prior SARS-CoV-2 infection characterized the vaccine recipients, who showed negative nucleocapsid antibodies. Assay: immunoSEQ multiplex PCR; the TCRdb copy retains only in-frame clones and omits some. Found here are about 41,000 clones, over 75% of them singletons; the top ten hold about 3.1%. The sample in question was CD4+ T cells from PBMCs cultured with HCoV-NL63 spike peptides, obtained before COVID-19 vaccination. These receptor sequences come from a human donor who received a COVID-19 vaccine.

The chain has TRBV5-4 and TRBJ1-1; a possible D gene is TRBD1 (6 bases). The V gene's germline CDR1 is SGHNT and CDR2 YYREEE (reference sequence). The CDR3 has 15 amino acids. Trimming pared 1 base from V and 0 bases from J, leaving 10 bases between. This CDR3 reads CASSLTGSMNTEAFF. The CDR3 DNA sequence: TGTGCCAGCAGCTTGACAGGGTCAATGAACACTGAAGCTTTCTTT. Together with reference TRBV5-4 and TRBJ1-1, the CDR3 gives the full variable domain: ETGVTQSPTHLIKTRGQQVTLRCSSQSGHNTVSWYQQALGQGPQFIFQYYREEENGRGNFPPRFSGLQFPNYSSELNVNALELDDSALYLCASSLTGSMNTEAFFGQGTRLTVV.

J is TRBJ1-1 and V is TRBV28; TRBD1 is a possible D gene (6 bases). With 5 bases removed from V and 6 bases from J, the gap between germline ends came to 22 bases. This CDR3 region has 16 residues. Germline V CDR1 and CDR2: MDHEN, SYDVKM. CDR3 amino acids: CASSPPKWQGWSEAFF. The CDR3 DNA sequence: TGTGCCAGCAGTCCACCGAAATGGCAGGGGTGGTCTGAAGCTTTCTTT.

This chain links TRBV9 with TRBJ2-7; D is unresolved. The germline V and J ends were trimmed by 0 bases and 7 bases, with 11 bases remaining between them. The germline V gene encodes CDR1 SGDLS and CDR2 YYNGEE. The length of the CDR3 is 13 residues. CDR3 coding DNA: TGTGCCAGCAGCGTAGATGGGGATGGGGAGCAGTACGTC. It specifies CASSVDGDGEQYV.

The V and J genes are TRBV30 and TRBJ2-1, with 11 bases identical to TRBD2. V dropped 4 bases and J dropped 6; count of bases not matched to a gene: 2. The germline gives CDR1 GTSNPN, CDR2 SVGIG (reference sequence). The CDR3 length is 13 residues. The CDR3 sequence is CAWTTSGGNEQFF. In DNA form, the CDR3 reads TGTGCCTGGACCACTAGCGGGGGCAATGAGCAGTTCTTC.

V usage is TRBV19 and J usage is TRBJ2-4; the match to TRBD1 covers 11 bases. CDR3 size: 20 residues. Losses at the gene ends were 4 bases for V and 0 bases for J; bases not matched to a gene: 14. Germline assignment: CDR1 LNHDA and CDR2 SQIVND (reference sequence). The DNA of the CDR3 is TGTGCCAGTAGTACGGACAGGGGGCGCCTTACGACCTTAGCCAAAAACATTCAGTACTTC. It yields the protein CASSTDRGRLTTLAKNIQYF.

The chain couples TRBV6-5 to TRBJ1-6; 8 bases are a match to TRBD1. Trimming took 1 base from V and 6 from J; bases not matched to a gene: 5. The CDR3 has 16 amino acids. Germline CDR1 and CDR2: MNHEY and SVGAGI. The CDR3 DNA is TGTGCCAGCAGTTACTGGACAGGGTCCGCTAATTCACCCCTCCACTTT. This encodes CASSYWTGSANSPLHF.

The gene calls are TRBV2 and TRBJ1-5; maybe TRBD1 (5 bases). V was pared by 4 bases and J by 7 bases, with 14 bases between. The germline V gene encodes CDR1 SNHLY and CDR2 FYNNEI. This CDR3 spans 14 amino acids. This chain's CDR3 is CASSGSRANQPQHF. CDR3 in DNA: TGTGCCAGCAGTGGATCCAGGGCGAACCAGCCCCAGCATTTT.

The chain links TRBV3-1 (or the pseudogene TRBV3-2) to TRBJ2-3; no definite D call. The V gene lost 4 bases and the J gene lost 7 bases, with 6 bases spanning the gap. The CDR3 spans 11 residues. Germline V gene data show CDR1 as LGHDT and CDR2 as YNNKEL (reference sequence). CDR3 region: CASSRGNTQYF. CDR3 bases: TGTGCCAGCAGCCGGGGAAATACGCAGTATTTT.

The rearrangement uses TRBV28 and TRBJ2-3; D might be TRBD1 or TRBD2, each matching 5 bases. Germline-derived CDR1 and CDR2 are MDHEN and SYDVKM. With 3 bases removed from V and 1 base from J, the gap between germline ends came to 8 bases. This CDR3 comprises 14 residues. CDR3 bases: TGTGCCAGCAGTTTGGGGGTCCGCACAGATACGCAGTATTTT. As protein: CASSLGVRTDTQYF.

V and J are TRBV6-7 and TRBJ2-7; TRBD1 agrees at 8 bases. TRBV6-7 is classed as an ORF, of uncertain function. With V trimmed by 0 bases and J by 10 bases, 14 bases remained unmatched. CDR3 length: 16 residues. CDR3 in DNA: TGTGCCAGCAGTTACTCACCTATGACAGGGGCTACGAGACAGTACGTC. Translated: CASSYSPMTGATRQYV.

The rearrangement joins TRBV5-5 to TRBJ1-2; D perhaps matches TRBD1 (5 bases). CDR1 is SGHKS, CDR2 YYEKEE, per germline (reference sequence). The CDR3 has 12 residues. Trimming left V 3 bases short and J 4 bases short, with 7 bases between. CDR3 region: CASSYDSYGYTF. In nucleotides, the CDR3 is TGTGCCAGCAGCTATGACAGCTATGGCTACACCTTC.

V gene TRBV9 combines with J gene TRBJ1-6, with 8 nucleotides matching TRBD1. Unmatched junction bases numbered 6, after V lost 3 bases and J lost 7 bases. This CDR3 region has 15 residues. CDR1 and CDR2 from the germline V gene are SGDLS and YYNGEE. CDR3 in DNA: TGTGCCAGCAGCGACACGACAGGGGCAAATTCACCCCTCCACTTT. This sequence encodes CASSDTTGANSPLHF.

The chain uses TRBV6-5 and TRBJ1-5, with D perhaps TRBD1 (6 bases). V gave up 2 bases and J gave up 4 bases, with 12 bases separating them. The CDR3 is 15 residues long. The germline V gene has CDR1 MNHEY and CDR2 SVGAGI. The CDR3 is CASSYGGPLNQPQHF. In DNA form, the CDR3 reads TGTGCCAGCAGTTACGGGGGGCCACTGAATCAGCCCCAGCATTTT.

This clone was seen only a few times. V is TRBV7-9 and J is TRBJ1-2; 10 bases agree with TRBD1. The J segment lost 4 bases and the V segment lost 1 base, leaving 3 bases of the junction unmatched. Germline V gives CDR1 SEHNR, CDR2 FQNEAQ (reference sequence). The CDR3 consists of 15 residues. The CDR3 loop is CASSLGGTGVYGYTF. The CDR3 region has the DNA TGTGCCAGCAGCTTAGGAGGGACAGGGGTCTATGGCTACACCTTC.

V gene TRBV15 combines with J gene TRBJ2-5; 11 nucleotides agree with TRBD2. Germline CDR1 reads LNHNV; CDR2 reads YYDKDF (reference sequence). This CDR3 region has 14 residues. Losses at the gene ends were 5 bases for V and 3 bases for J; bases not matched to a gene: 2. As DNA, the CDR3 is TGTGCCACCAGCGCTAGCGGGGGGAAAGAGACCCAGTACTTC. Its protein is CATSASGGKETQYF.

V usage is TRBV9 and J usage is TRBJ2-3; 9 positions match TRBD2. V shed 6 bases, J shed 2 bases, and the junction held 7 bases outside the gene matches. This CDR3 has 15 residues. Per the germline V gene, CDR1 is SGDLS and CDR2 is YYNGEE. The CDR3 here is CASTQRGAHTDTQYF. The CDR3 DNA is TGTGCCAGCACCCAGCGGGGGGCCCACACAGATACGCAGTATTTT.

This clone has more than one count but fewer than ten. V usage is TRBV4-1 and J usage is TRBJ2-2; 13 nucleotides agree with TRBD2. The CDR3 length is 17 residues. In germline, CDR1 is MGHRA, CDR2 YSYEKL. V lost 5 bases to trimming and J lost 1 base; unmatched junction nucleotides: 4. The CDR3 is CASSWTSGGLNTGELFF. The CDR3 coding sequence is TGCGCCAGCAGCTGGACTAGCGGGGGCCTGAACACCGGGGAGCTGTTTTTT.

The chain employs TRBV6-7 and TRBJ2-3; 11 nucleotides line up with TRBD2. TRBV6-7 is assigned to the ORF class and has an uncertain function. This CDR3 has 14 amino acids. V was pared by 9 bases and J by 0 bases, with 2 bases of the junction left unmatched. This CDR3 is CARGTSGSTDTQYF. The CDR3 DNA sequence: TGTGCCAGAGGGACTAGCGGTAGCACAGATACGCAGTATTTT.

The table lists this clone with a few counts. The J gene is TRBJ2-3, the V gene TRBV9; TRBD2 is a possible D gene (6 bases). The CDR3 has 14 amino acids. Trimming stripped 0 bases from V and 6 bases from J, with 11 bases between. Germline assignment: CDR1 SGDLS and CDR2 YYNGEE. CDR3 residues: CASSVAREVDTQYF. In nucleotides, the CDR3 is TGTGCCAGCAGCGTAGCCAGGGAGGTGGATACGCAGTATTTT.

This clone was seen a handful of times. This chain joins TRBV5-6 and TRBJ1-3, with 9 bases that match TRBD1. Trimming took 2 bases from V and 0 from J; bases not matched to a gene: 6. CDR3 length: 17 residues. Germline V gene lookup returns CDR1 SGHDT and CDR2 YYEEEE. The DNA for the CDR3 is TGTGCCAGCAGCTTCGGACAGGGGTTTTTCTCTGGAAACACCATATATTTT. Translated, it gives CASSFGQGFFSGNTIYF.

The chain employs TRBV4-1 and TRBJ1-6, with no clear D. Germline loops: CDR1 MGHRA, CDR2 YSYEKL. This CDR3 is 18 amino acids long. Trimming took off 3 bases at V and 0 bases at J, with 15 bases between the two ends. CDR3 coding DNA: TGCGCCAGCAGCCATCCTAAGGGCAGCAGCTCCTATAATTCACCCCTCCACTTT. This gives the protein CASSHPKGSSSYNSPLHF.

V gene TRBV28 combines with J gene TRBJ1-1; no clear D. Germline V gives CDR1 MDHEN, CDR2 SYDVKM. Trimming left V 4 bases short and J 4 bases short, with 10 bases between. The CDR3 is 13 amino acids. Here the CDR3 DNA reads TGTGCCAGCAGTTCGCCCATTGGCACTGAAGCTTTCTTT. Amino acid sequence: CASSSPIGTEAFF.

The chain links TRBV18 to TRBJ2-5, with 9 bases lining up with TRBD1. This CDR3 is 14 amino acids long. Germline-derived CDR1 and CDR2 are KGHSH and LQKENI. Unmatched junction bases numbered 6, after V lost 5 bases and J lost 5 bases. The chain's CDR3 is CASSSHRGRETQYF. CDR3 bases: TGTGCCAGCTCATCCCACAGGGGGCGGGAGACCCAGTACTTC.